This TCR beta chain was sequenced in a study of shared clonotypes between healthy human individuals (dated by TCRdb to between 2020 and 2021). Context from the whole study: The cohort comprised a couple of women and a few men aged 18 to 49 years. Per donor, three plates each were used for CD4 naive and CD4 memory, two for CD8 naive, and one for CD8 memory. To estimate repertoire size and how much clonotype sharing occurs between individuals, the study deeply sequenced the blood TCR repertoires of several healthy adults. Libraries were prepared and TCR repertoires were sequenced by different laboratories using diverse techniques, in order to increase sequencing depth and limit assay-specific biases. Each donor's leukapheresis produced roughly between roughly 0.85 and 10 billion PBMCs.

To note about this clone: Its binding antigen is unknown. The sample holds no much larger clone one base away, and base qualities are not on file.

General study outcomes and caveats: Sharing across four donors was observed for about 5% of naive CD4, less than 4% of naive CD8, over 2% of memory CD4, and roughly 0.4% of memory CD8 clonotypes. Because the study included a small number of donors, the genetic and exposure-history diversity represented was limited. Compared with non-shared clonotypes, clonotypes shared by all four sorted-subset donors had higher generation probabilities. Pairwise subsampling led to the expectation that sequencing depth would affect the degree of clonotype sharing among donors. Even with the large sequencing depth, rarefaction of the sorted-subset datasets indicated that sequencing was incomplete. Larger estimated clonotype richness was generally found for naive subsets than for memory subsets. Sampling was restricted to blood, and TCR repertoires in tissues likely differ from the TCR repertoires found in blood.

In the germline V gene (reference sequence), CDR1 corresponds to MNHNY and CDR2 to SVGAGI. The CDR3 holds 16 amino acids from the cysteine to the phenylalanine. Solely the CDR3 DNA is kept, with 48 bases framed from the first base. The junction shows trimming of 0 bases on V and 5 bases on J, and the gene matches do not reach 8 bases of it. CD8 naive samples were obtained by positive selection for CCR7 among CD45RO-negative cells, yielding a CD45RA+CCR7+ population from which TemRA cells were excluded. The donors were healthy, HIV-negative adults who had no recently reported acute infections or vaccinations. Every donor was a Caucasian adult living in Nashville, Tennessee, USA. Blood was collected by leukapheresis, and PBMCs were isolated by Ficoll-Histopaque density gradient centrifugation and then cryopreserved in liquid nitrogen vapor phase. Analytical flow cytometry was used to check the purity and quantity of every magnetically sorted T cell population. From each sorted fraction, genomic DNA was isolated and quantified by UV absorbance on a Nanodrop 2000c.

Using the deep immunoSEQ assay, multiplex PCR amplified TCR CDR3 regions from genomic DNA. Extracted genomic DNA from each cell subset was distributed evenly across all wells of several immunoSEQ 96-well plates, and each plate was treated as a replicate. Each replicate PCR for sorted subsets received roughly 0.2 ug genomic DNA, equal to 30,000 or so T cell genomes. Purified libraries were quantified with a Qubit 3.0 fluorometer, sized on a Bioanalyzer 2100, and re-quantified with the KAPA Library Quantification kit. A separate single-read 150-cycle Illumina NextSeq 550 flow cell was used to sequence each immunoSEQ 96-well plate. In the source study's methods: Because the immunoSEQ output included only junctional sequences and no quality scores, the filtering could not be the same as the filtering used for full-length reads. Sequences were annotated with PyIR, a Python wrapper for IgBLAST v1.9, using IMGT germline references to assign V/J genes and CDR3. Reads with weak V/J assignments (E-value above 1e-6), missing CDR3, stop codons, out-of-frame junctions, or ambiguous translated residues were removed. V3J clonotypes were defined as sequences sharing the same inferred V gene, J gene, and CDR3 amino acid sequence. Percentage overlap between repertoires was calculated by dividing the number of shared unique clonotypes by the size of the smaller repertoire. RTK rarefaction, the Chao1 estimator, and Recon v2.1 estimates of unobserved clonotypes were used to assess repertoire richness. For all TCRbeta clonotypes obtained by the gDNA method from a few donors, generation probabilities were computed with OLGA. TCRdb took this table from immuneACCESS and kept in-frame rearrangements with V and J called. Such tables lack part of the clones; where checked against another copy, unresolved V genes explain under half of the gap, and the rest is unexplained. The V and J calls and the clone size are those of that table, but D and trimming were determined from the DNA. A total of roughly 1,800,000 clones appear in this sample, around 96% of them only once. Together, the top ten hold roughly 1.2% of the sample.

The sequence was collected from a man younger than 35 in good health. The V and J segments used are TRBV6-6 and TRBJ2-7, with 9 junctional bases fitting TRBD2. Specimen: naive CD8+ T cells sorted from blood. Reading the label with the study, this specimen's cell subset or site is: CD45RA+CCR7+. The bases read TGTGCCAGCAGTTACTCGAGGGCTAGCGGGGAGAACGAGCAGTACTTC. It is translated as CASSYSRASGENEQYF.